The present entry profiles one TCR beta chain with its context. This record comes from a study of Ad26.COV2.S vaccination and SARS-CoV-2 variants. This table comes from immunoSEQ multiplex PCR, and its TCRdb copy is limited to in-frame clones, with some not included. This repertoire shows 350,000 to 500,000 clones, 80% to 90% found once; its top ten account for about 2.7%. Treatment noted: 19 received Ad26.COV2.S at low or high dose, single or two shots; five or six received placebo; per-sample allocation not given. Repertoires come from day 63 after the first vaccine or placebo injection. The CDR3 sequence is 12 residues long. Deletions cut 4 bases from V and 0 bases from J, with 7 bases between. Germline V gives CDR1 GTSNPN, CDR2 SVGIG (reference sequence).

The V call is TRBV30, the J call TRBJ2-7; D gene ambiguous. The clonotype comes from a person between 18 and 65 years old who received the Ad26.COV2.S COVID-19 vaccine or a placebo. The source material was peripheral blood, sampled in a trial of Ad26.COV2.S vaccine versus placebo. The CDR3 bases are TGTGCCTGGAAGAAGATCTCCTACGAGCAGTACTTC. This encodes CAWKKISYEQYF.